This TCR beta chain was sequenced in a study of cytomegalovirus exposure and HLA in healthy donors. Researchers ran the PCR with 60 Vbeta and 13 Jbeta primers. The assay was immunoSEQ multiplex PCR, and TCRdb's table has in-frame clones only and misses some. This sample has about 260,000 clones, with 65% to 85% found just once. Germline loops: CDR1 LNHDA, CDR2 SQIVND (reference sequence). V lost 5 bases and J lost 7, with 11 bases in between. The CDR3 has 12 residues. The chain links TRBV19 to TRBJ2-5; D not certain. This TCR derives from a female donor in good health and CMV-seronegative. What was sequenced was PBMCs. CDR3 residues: CASSELSGTQYF. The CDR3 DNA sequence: TGTGCCAGTAGTGAGCTGTCCGGGACCCAGTACTTC.